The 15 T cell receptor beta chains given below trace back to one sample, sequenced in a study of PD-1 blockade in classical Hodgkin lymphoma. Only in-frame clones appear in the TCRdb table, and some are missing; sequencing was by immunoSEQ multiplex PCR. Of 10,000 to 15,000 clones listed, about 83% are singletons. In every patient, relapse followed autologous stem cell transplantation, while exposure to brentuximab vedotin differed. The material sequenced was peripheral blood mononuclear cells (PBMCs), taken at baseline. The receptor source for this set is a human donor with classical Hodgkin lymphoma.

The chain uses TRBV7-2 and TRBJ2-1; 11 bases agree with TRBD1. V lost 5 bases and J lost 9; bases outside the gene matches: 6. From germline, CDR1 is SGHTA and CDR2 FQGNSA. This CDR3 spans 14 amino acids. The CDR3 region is CASSPRTGGGEQFF. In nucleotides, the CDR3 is TGTGCCAGCAGCCCCAGGACAGGGGGCGGTGAGCAGTTCTTC.

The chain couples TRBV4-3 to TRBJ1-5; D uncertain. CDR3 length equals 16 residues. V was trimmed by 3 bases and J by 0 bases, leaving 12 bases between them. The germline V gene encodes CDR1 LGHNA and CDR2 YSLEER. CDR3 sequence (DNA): TGCGCCAGCAGCCACACTGACACCACTAGCAATCAGCCCCAGCATTTT. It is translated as CASSHTDTTSNQPQHF.

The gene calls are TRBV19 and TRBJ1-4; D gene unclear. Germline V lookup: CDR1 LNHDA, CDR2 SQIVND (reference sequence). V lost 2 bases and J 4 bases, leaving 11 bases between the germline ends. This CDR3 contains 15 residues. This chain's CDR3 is CASSIIRRFNEKLFF. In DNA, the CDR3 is TGTGCCAGTAGTATAATTAGGCGGTTTAATGAAAAACTGTTTTTT.

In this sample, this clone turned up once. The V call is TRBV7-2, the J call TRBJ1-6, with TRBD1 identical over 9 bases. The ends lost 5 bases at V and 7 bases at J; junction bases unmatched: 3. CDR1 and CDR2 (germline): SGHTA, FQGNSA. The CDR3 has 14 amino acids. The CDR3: CASSPGQGNSPLHF. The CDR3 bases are TGTGCCAGCAGCCCCGGACAGGGGAATTCACCCCTCCACTTT.

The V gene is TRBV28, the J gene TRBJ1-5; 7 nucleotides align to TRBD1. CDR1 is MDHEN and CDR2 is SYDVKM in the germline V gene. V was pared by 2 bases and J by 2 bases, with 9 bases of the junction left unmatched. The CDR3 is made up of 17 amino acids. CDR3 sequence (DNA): TGTGCCAGCAGTTTAATCGCCGACAGGGTGGGCAATCAGCCCCAGCATTTT. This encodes CASSLIADRVGNQPQHF.

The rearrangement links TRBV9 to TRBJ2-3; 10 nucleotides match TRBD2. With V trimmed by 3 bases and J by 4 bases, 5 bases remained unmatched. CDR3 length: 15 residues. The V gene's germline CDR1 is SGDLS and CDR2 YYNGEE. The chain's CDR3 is CASSEVAGGADTQYF. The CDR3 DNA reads TGTGCCAGCAGCGAGGTAGCGGGGGGAGCAGATACGCAGTATTTT.

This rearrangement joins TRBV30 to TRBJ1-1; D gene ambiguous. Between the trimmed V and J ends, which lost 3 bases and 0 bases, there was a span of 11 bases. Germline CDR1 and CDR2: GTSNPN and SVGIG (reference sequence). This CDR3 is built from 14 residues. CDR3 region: CAWRHDTLNTEAFF. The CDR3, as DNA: TGTGCCTGGAGACACGACACATTGAACACTGAAGCTTTCTTT. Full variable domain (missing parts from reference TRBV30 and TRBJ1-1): SQTIHQWPATLVQPVGSPLSLECTVEGTSNPNLYWYRQAAGRGLQLLFYSVGIGQISSEVPQNLSASRPQDRQFILSSKKLLLSDSGFYLCAWRHDTLNTEAFFGQGTRLTVV.

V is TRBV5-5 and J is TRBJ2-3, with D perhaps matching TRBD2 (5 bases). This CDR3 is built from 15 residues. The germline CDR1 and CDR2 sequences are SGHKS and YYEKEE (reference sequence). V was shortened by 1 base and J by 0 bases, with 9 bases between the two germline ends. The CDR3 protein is CASSLMRTSTDTQYF. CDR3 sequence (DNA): TGTGCCAGCAGCTTGATGCGGACTAGCACAGATACGCAGTATTTT.

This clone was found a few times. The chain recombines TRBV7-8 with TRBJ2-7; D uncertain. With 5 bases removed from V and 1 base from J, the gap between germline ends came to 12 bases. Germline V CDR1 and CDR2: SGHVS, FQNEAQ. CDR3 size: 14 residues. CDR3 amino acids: CASSLRVSSYEQYF. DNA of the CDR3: TGTGCCAGCAGCCTTCGCGTAAGTTCCTACGAGCAGTACTTC.

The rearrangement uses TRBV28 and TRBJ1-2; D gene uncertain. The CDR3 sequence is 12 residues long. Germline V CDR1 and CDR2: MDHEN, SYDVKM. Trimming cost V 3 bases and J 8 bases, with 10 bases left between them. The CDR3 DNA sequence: TGTGCCAGCAGTTTGGACCCCCTAGGCTACACCTTC. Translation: CASSLDPLGYTF.

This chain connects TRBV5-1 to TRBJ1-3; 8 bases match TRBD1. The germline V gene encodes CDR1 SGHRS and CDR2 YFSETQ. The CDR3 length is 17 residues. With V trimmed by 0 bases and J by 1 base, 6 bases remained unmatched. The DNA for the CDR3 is TGCGCCAGCAGCTTGGATCCAGGGGGCTTTTCTGGAAACACCATATATTTT. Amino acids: CASSLDPGGFSGNTIYF.

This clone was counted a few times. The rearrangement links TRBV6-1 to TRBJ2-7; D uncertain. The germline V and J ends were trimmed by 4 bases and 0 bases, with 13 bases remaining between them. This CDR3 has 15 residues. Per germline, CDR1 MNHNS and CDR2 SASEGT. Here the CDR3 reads CASSVGIESSYEQYF. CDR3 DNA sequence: TGTGCCAGCAGTGTTGGCATCGAGAGCTCCTACGAGCAGTACTTC.

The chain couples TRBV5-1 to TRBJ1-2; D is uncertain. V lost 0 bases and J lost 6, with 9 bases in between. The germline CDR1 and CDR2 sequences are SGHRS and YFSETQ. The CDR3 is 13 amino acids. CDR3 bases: TGCGCCAGCAGCTTGGGTTTTTACGATGGCTACACCTTC. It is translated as CASSLGFYDGYTF.

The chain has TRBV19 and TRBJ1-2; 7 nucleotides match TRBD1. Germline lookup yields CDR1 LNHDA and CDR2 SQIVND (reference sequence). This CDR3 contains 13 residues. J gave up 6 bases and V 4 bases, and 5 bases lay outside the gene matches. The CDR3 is CASSTRQGNGYTF. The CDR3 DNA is TGTGCCAGTAGTACCCGACAGGGTAATGGCTACACCTTC.

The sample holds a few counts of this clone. As DNA, the CDR3 is TGTGCCAGCAGCTTAGCCCCCAAAAGCTCCTACGAGCAGTACTTC. Protein product: CASSLAPKSSYEQYF. This rearrangement joins TRBV7-2 to TRBJ2-7; D call uncertain. Germline V gene lookup returns CDR1 SGHTA and CDR2 FQGNSA. V was shortened by 0 bases and J by 0 bases, with 9 bases between the two germline ends. This CDR3 is 15 amino acids long.